This T cell receptor beta chain was captured by sequencing in a study of blood T cell repertoires in COVID-19. Here immunoSEQ multiplex PCR was the method, and the copy in TCRdb shows in-frame clones only, minus some. The profile covers under 300,000 clones, with roughly 88% appearing a single time and 2% to 2.5% taken by the ten largest. The CDR3 contains 13 residues. Germline V gives CDR1 SGHAT, CDR2 FQNNGV. The V segment lost 3 bases and the J segment 9 bases; nucleotides outside the gene matches: 1. The specimen sequenced was peripheral blood. The TCR was taken from a middle-aged woman who had recovered from COVID-19. The rearrangement links TRBV11-2 to TRBJ2-1; the match to TRBD2 covers 11 bases. CDR3 nucleotide sequence: TGTGCCAGCAGCTTGGGACTAGCGGTTGAGCAGTTCTTC. As protein: CASSLGLAVEQFF.